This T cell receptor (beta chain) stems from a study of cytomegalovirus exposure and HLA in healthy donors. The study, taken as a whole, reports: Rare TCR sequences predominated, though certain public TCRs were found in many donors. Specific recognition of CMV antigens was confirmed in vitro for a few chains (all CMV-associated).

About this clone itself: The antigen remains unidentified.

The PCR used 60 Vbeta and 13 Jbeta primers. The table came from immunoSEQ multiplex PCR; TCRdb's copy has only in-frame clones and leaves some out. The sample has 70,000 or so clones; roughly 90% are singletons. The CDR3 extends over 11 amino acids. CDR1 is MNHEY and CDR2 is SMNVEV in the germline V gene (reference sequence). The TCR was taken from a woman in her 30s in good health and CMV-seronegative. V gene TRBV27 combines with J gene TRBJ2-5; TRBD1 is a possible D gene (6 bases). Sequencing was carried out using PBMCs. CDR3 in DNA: TGTGCTTTAACAGGGAAGGAGACCCAGTACTTC. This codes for CALTGKETQYF.